This is a list of T cell receptor beta chains from one sample in a study of cytomegalovirus exposure and HLA in healthy donors. Assay used: immunoSEQ multiplex PCR; TCRdb lists only in-frame clones, some missing. The sample records about 360,000 clones, approximately 90% being singletons. Sequencing used PBMCs. All receptors derive from a woman younger than 35 in good health and CMV-seronegative. CDR3s include the opening cysteine and the closing phenylalanine or tryptophan. The D gene is left open where the match is weak. Expanded clones get a size class; other rows say once, few or many, or leave the size out.

DNA	CDR3	J	size	V	D
TGCGCCAGCAGCTTGTACCCGACAGGGGTTAATGAAAAACTGTTTTTT	CASSLYPTGVNEKLFF	TRBJ1-4	NA	TRBV5-1	TRBD1
TGTGCCAGCAGTCCGGGACAGGGAAGGAATGAGCAGTTCTTC	CASSPGQGRNEQFF	TRBJ2-1	once	TRBV2	TRBD1
TGCGCCAGCAGCTCGGACAGGGGAAGAGCAGATACGCAGTATTTT	CASSSDRGRADTQYF	TRBJ2-3	NA	TRBV5-1	TRBD1
TGTGCCAGCAGTTCCAACTCCTACGAGCAGTACTTC	CASSSNSYEQYF	TRBJ2-7	few	TRBV28	NA
TGTGCCAGCAGGCCCGGGACTAGCGGGAGTGGGGCCACAGATACGCAGTATTTT	CASRPGTSGSGATDTQYF	TRBJ2-3	NA	TRBV7-9	TRBD2
TGTGCCAGCAGTTTCGCCGGGACTCTGGGGGGGTCCTACGAGCAGTACTTC	CASSFAGTLGGSYEQYF	TRBJ2-7	NA	TRBV27	TRBD2
TGTGCCAGCAGTGCGCGGCTTTACGATGAGCAGTTCTTC	CASSARLYDEQFF	TRBJ2-1	NA	TRBV6-4	NA
TGTGCCAGCAGCTCCACTAGGCCATTGGCACAGGGGACCGGTGAGCAGTTCTTC	CASSSTRPLAQGTGEQFF	TRBJ2-1	NA	TRBV7-9	TRBD1
TGTGCCACCAGCAGAGATCTTTCCGTCTCTGGGGCCAACGTCCTGACTTTC	CATSRDLSVSGANVLTF	TRBJ2-6	NA	TRBV15	NA
TGTGCCAGCAGTGAATCATTACAGGGGGTAAACACCATATATTTT	CASSESLQGVNTIYF	TRBJ1-3	NA	TRBV2	TRBD1
TGTGCCAGCAGGAGACTAGCTTTTTCGGGGTACGAGCAGTACTTC	CASRRLAFSGYEQYF	TRBJ2-7	NA	TRBV27	TRBD2
TGTGCCAGCAACTTAGTAGCGGGAGTGAAGACCTACGAGCAGTACTTC	CASNLVAGVKTYEQYF	TRBJ2-7	once	TRBV7-2	TRBD2
TGTGCCAGCAGCGCCTCGGGAGGGGCTCTAGCCAAAAACATTCAGTACTTC	CASSASGGALAKNIQYF	TRBJ2-4	NA	TRBV9	TRBD2
TGCGCCAGCAGCGATAGCTCCTATAATTCACCCCTCCACTTT	CASSDSSYNSPLHF	TRBJ1-6	NA	TRBV5-1	NA
TGTGCCAGCAGGGGGGGTAAAACAAGTATCTATGGCTACACCTTC	CASRGGKTSIYGYTF	TRBJ1-2	NA	TRBV2	NA
TGCGCCAGCAGCCGAGAGACAGGGGTAATCGATACGCAGTATTTT	CASSRETGVIDTQYF	TRBJ2-3	NA	TRBV4-1	TRBD1
TGTGCCAGCAGTTACGACTCGCGGATATATGGCTACACCTTC	CASSYDSRIYGYTF	TRBJ1-2	NA	TRBV6-6	NA
TGTGCCAGCAGTGATAGCGGATCCTATGGCTACACCTTC	CASSDSGSYGYTF	TRBJ1-2	few	TRBV25-1	NA
TGTGCCAGTCAAGCGGATGGATACAATGAGCAGTTCTTC	CASQADGYNEQFF	TRBJ2-1	NA	TRBV2	NA
TGTGCCAGCAGCGGATACAGGGTTCATGGCTATGGCTACACCTTC	CASSGYRVHGYGYTF	TRBJ1-2	NA	TRBV9	NA
TGCGCCAGCAGCCTACGGACAGGATCTTCGGCGTCTGGAAACACCATATATTTT	CASSLRTGSSASGNTIYF	TRBJ1-3	NA	TRBV5-1	TRBD1
TGTGCCAGCAGTCCACACCACCTTCGTGGGGGAGGAAATGGCTACACCTTC	CASSPHHLRGGGNGYTF	TRBJ1-2	NA	TRBV27	NA
TGTGCCAGCAGCCTTGGCTCCGTTGGCTACACCTTC	CASSLGSVGYTF	TRBJ1-2	NA	TRBV28	NA
TGTGCCAGCAGCCGAGACACAGATACGCAGTATTTT	CASSRDTDTQYF	TRBJ2-3	once	TRBV11-3	NA
TGTGCCAGCAGCAATGACACCAAGAATCAGCCCCAGCATTTT	CASSNDTKNQPQHF	TRBJ1-5	NA	TRBV5-4	NA
TGTGCCAGCCTCCCCGGGCAGGGGGGATCCTACGAGCAGTACTTC	CASLPGQGGSYEQYF	TRBJ2-7	once	TRBV2	NA
TGTGCCAGCCGACCATCAACAGGGATTTACACTGAAGCTTTCTTT	CASRPSTGIYTEAFF	TRBJ1-1	NA	TRBV28	NA
TGTGCCAGCAGTTCATGGGCGGGAATGAACTCCTACGAGCAGTACTTC	CASSSWAGMNSYEQYF	TRBJ2-7	NA	TRBV27	NA
TGCGCCAGCAGCCTGCCCGGCCGGGACTCTGGAAACACCATATATTTT	CASSLPGRDSGNTIYF	TRBJ1-3	NA	TRBV4-1	NA
TGCGCCAGCAGCCCTCCCCCGCCGTGGAGTGAAAAACTGTTTTTT	CASSPPPPWSEKLFF	TRBJ1-4	NA	TRBV4-1	NA
TGTGCCAGCTCACCTGGGAGGAGGGGGCTCGTTTCCTACGAGCAGTACTTC	CASSPGRRGLVSYEQYF	TRBJ2-7	NA	TRBV18	NA
TGTGCCAGCGCCCTTAGGGGGCAAGGCTACACCTTC	CASALRGQGYTF	TRBJ1-2	few	TRBV27	TRBD1
TGTGCCAGCAGCGTTGCGACAGGGGCTCGGGAGACCCAGTACTTC	CASSVATGARETQYF	TRBJ2-5	NA	TRBV9	TRBD1
TGTGCCAGCAGTGAAGCGGGGGCAGGGGGCTCTCAGCCCCAGCATTTT	CASSEAGAGGSQPQHF	TRBJ1-5	NA	TRBV6-1	TRBD1
TGTGCCAGCAGCATGGACAGGGCAATTGACACCGGGGAGCTGTTTTTT	CASSMDRAIDTGELFF	TRBJ2-2	NA	TRBV28	TRBD1
TGCGCCAGCAGCTTGGGGCAGGGGGCAATAAACACCGGGGAGCTGTTTTTT	CASSLGQGAINTGELFF	TRBJ2-2	NA	TRBV5-1	TRBD1
TGTGCCAGCATTGGTAGCGGGTACGAGCAGTACTTC	CASIGSGYEQYF	TRBJ2-7	NA	TRBV28	TRBD2
TGTGCCAGCAGTTTTGAGGCAGGGCTGTTTTATGGCTACACCTTC	CASSFEAGLFYGYTF	TRBJ1-2	NA	TRBV27	NA
TGTGCCAGCAGTGTTAGGACAGTACCCTACGAGCAGTACTTC	CASSVRTVPYEQYF	TRBJ2-7	once	TRBV2	NA
TGTGCCAGCAGTATGGACGGGAGCTCTGGAAACACCATATATTTT	CASSMDGSSGNTIYF	TRBJ1-3	NA	TRBV5-8	NA
TGTGCCAGCAGTGAAGCGGGCAGGGGGCGCGATCAGCCCCAGCATTTT	CASSEAGRGRDQPQHF	TRBJ1-5	NA	TRBV6-1	TRBD1
TGTGCCAGCAGCCGCAAGGGCGGGGATACTGAAGCTTTCTTT	CASSRKGGDTEAFF	TRBJ1-1	NA	TRBV27	NA
TGTGCCAGCACCACTCGGCGTGGGACTGAAACCGGGGAGCTGTTTTTT	CASTTRRGTETGELFF	TRBJ2-2	few	TRBV11-2	NA
TGTGCCAGTACCAAACTAGCGGGAGGAGGGGAGACCCAGTACTTC	CASTKLAGGGETQYF	TRBJ2-5	NA	TRBV19	TRBD2
TGTGCCAGCAGCTTGGTATGGGATCCTGAACAGGACACTGAAGCTTTCTTT	CASSLVWDPEQDTEAFF	TRBJ1-1	once	TRBV5-6	NA
TGCAGCGTTGCACAGGCCCTTAAGGATGGCTACACCTTC	CSVAQALKDGYTF	TRBJ1-2	NA	TRBV29-1	NA
TGTGCCAGCAGTTTAGATAGGTCTCGGCAGGGGTTC	CASSLDRSRQGF	TRBJ1-2	NA	TRBV28	NA
TGTGCCAGCAGTTCTCAGGGATACTTGTCCTACGAGCAGTACTTC	CASSSQGYLSYEQYF	TRBJ2-7	NA	TRBV27	NA
TGTGCCAGCAGCCAAGAATGGGGGGGTCTTGTGGAGACCCAGTACTTC	CASSQEWGGLVETQYF	TRBJ2-5	NA	TRBV4-2	TRBD2
TGTGCCACCAGCATCGGCCGGACTAGCGGGAGTTACGAGCAGTACTTC	CATSIGRTSGSYEQYF	TRBJ2-7	NA	TRBV15	TRBD2